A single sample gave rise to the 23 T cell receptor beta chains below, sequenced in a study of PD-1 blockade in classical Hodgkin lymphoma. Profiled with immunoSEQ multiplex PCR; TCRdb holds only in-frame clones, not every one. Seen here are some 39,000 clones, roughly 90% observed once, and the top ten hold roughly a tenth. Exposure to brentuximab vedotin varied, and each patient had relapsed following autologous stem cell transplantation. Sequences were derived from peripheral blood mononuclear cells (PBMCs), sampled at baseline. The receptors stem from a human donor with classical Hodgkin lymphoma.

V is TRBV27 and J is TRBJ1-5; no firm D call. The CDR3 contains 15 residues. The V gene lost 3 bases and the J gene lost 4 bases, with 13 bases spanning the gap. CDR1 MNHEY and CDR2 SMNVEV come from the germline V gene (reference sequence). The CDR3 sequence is CASSFAPITNQPQHF. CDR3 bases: TGTGCCAGCAGTTTTGCGCCCATAACTAATCAGCCCCAGCATTTT.

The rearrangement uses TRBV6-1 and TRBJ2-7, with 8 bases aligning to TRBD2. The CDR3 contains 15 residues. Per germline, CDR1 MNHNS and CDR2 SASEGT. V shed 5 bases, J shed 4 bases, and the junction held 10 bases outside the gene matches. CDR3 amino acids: CASSSPGGGRYEQYF. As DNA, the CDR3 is TGTGCCAGCAGTTCCCCGGGGGGCGGGAGGTACGAGCAGTACTTC.

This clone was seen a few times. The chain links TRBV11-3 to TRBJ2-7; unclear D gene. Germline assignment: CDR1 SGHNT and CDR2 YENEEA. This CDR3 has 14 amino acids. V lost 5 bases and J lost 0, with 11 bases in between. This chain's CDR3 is CASSLTPSSYEQYF. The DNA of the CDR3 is TGTGCCAGCAGCCTGACGCCAAGCTCCTACGAGCAGTACTTC.

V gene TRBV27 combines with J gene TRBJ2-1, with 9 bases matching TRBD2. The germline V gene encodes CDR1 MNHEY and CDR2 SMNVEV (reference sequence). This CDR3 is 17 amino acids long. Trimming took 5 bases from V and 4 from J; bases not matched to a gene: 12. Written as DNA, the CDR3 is TGTGCCAGCAGTCCCTCCCGACCTAGCGGGGTTTACAATGAGCAGTTCTTC. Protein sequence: CASSPSRPSGVYNEQFF.

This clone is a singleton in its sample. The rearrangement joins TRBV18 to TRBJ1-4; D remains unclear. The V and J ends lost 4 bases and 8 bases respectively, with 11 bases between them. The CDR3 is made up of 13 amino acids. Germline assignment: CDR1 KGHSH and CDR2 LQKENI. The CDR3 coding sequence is TGTGCCAGCTCACGCAATGCGGGGGAAAAACTGTTTTTT. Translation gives CASSRNAGEKLFF.

In DNA, the CDR3 is TGTGCCAGTCGCCCGGGGCCCGGGGAGCTGTTTTTT. Residues: CASRPGPGELFF. The gene calls are TRBV14 and TRBJ2-2; D is perhaps TRBD1 or TRBD2 (5 bases each). Germline V gene sequence: CDR1 SGHDN, CDR2 FVKESK. The CDR3 length is 12 residues. V was shortened by 9 bases and J by 6 bases, with 11 bases between the two germline ends.

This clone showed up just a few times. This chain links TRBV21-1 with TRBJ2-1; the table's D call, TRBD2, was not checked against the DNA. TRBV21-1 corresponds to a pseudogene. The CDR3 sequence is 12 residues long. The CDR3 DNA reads TGTGCCAGCAGGATACTAGCCAATGAGCAGTTCTTC. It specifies CASRILANEQFF.

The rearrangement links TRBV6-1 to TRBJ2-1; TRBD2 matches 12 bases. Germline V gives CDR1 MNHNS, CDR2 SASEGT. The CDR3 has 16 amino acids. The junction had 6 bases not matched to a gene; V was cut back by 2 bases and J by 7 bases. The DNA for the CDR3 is TGTGCCAGCAGTGAATTTGCTAGCGGGGGGGTGAATGAGCAGTTCTTC. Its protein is CASSEFASGGVNEQFF.

In DNA, the CDR3 is TGTGCCATCAGTGAATCTAGCGGGAGAGATACGCAGTATTTT. This gives the protein CAISESSGRDTQYF. The chain combines TRBV10-3 with TRBJ2-3, with 10 bases fitting TRBD2. The CDR3 is 14 residues long. V shed 3 bases and J 5 bases; nucleotides not matched to a gene: 2. The germline CDR1 and CDR2 sequences are ENHRY and SYGVKD.

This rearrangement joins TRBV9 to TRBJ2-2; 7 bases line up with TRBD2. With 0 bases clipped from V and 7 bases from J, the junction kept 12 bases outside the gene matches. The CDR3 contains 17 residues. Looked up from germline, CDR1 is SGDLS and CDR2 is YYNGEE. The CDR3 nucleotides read TGTGCCAGCAGCGTAGACATCGGCGGGAGTAGCGGCGGGGAGCTGTTTTTT. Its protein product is CASSVDIGGSSGGELFF.

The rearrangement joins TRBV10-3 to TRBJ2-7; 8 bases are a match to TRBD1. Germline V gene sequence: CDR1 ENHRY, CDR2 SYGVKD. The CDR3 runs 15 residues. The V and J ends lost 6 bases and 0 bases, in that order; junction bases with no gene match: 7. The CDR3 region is CAISLGTGISYEQYF. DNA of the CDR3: TGTGCCATCAGCCTGGGGACAGGAATCTCCTACGAGCAGTACTTC.

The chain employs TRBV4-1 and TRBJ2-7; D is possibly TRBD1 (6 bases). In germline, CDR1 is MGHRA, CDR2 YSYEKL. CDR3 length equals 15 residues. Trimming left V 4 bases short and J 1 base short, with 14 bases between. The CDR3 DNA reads TGCGCCAGCAGCCGAACCGGGACATCATCCTACGAGCAGTACTTC. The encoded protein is CASSRTGTSSYEQYF.

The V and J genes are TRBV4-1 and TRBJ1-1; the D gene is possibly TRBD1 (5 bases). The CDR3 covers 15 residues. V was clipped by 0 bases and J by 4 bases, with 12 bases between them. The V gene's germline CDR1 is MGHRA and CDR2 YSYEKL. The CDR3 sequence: CASSQESKGVTEAFF. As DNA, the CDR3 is TGCGCCAGCAGCCAAGAAAGTAAAGGGGTCACTGAAGCTTTCTTT.

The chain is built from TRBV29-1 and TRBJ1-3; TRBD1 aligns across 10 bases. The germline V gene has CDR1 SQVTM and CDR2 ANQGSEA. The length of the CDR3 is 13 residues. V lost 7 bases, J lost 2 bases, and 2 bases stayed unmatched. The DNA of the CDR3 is TGCAGCGCAGGGACAGGGGCTGGAAACACCATATATTTT. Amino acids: CSAGTGAGNTIYF.

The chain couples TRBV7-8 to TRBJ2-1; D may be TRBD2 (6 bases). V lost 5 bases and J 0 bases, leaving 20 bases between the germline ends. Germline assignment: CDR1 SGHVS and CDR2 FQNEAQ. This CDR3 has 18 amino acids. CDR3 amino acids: CASSPYSGLPSSYNEQFF. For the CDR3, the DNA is TGTGCCAGCAGCCCATACTCGGGACTCCCTAGCTCCTACAATGAGCAGTTCTTC.

The CDR3 loop reads CASSQTGTALSYNSPLHF. The CDR3 DNA is TGCGCCAGCAGCCAAACCGGGACAGCCCTCTCCTATAATTCACCCCTCCACTTT. V usage is TRBV4-1 and J usage is TRBJ1-6, with 7 bases identical to TRBD1. CDR1 is MGHRA and CDR2 is YSYEKL in the germline V gene. The CDR3 loop spans 18 amino acids. Losses at the gene ends were 2 bases for V and 0 bases for J; bases not matched to a gene: 7.

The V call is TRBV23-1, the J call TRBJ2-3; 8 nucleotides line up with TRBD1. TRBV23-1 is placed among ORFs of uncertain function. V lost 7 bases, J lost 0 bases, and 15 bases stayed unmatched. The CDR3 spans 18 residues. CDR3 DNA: TGCGCCAGCAAGCCGGGACAGGAGCCAACCCTAAGCACAGATACGCAGTATTTT. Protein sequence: CASKPGQEPTLSTDTQYF.

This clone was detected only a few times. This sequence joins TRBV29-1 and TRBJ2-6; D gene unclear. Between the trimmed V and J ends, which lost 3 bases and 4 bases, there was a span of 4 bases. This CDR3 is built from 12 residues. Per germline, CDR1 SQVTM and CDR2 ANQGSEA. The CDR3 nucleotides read TGCAGCGTTGAGGCCGGGGCCAACGTCCTGACTTTC. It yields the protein CSVEAGANVLTF.

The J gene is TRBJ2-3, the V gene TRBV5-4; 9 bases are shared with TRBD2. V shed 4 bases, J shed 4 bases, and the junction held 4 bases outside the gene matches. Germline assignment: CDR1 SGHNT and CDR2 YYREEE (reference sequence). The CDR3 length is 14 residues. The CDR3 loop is CASSPGLAPDTQYF. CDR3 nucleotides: TGTGCCAGCAGCCCCGGACTAGCGCCAGATACGCAGTATTTT.

The DNA for the CDR3 is TGTGCCAGCTCACCAAGGGGAGGCTCTGGAAACACCATATATTTT. It encodes CASSPRGGSGNTIYF. J is TRBJ1-3 and V is TRBV18; TRBD1 is a possible D gene (5 bases). CDR1 is KGHSH, CDR2 LQKENI, per germline. The CDR3 has 15 amino acids. V was cut by 2 bases and J by 0 bases, with 8 bases left in between.

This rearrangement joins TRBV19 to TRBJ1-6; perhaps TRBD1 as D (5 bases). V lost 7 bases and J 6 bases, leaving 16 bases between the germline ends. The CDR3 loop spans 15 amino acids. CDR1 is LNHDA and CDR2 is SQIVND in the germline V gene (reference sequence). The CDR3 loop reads CASTTDPGSNSPLHF. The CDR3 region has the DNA TGTGCCAGTACTACGGATCCAGGGAGTAATTCACCCCTCCACTTT.

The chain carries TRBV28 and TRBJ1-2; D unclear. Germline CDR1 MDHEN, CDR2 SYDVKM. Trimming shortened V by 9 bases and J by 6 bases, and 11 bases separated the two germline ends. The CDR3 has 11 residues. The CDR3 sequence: CASFQLDGYTF. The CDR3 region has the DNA TGTGCCAGTTTTCAGCTCGATGGCTACACCTTC.

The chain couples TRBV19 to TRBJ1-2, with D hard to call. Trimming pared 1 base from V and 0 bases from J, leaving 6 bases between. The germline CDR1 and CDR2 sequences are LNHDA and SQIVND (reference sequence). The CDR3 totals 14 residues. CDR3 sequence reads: CASSIGQTNYGYTF. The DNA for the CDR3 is TGTGCCAGTAGTATAGGGCAGACTAACTATGGCTACACCTTC.